The T cell receptor (beta chain) described here comes from a study of T cell changes during pregnancy in multiple sclerosis. The CDR3 is 14 amino acids. With 5 bases removed from V and 6 bases from J, the gap between germline ends came to 14 bases. Per the germline V gene, CDR1 is SSHAT and CDR2 is FNYEAQ (reference sequence). The protocol was immunoSEQ multiplex PCR, while the TCRdb copy is restricted to in-frame clones and leaves out a portion. The sample records roughly 40,000 clones, 85% to 95% being singletons. Sequenced here: peripheral blood, sampled before pregnancy. The receptor's source is a female donor with multiple sclerosis, enrolled in a pregnancy study. The chain has TRBV7-7 and TRBJ2-1; D uncertain. Written as DNA, the CDR3 is TGTGCCAGCAGCCCCCTGTACTCTTCCAATGAGCAGTTCTTC. Its protein product is CASSPLYSSNEQFF.